One sample yielded the 23 T cell receptor beta chains listed below, sequenced in a study of cytomegalovirus exposure and HLA in healthy donors (dated by TCRdb to about 2017). The protocol used for the library was the immunoSEQ multiplex PCR assay. For the multiplex PCR, a mixture combining 60 forward primers for TCR Vbeta segments and 13 reverse primers for TCR Jbeta segments was used. Imported from immuneACCESS, the table was reduced by TCRdb to in-frame sequences with V and J called. These copies leave out some clones; in studies compared against another copy, an unresolved V gene accounts for under half, and the cause of the remainder is not known. For this sample there are some 90,000 clones; around three quarters appear just once. The ten largest clonotypes hold around 8% of the sample. Sequenced sample: PBMCs. These receptors originate from a man aged 60-69 years in good health and CMV-seronegative.

In its sample, this clone was seen a few times. The chain combines TRBV13 with TRBJ2-7; TRBD2 aligns across 9 bases. The junction had 6 bases not matched to a gene; V was cut back by 5 bases and J by 7 bases. Germline V gene lookup returns CDR1 PRHDT and CDR2 FYEKMQ (reference sequence). The CDR3 totals 13 residues. CDR3 in amino acids: CASSHLAGKEQYF. In nucleotides, the CDR3 is TGTGCCAGCAGCCACCTAGCGGGGAAGGAGCAGTACTTC. Filled out from reference TRBV13 and TRBJ2-7, the complete variable domain reads AAGVIQSPRHLIKEKRETATLKCYPIPRHDTVYWYQQGPGQDPQFLISFYEKMQSDKGSIPDRFSAQQFSDYHSELNMSSLELGDSALYFCASSHLAGKEQYFGPGTRLTVT.

The V gene is TRBV7-7, the J gene TRBJ1-1, with D unresolved. CDR3 size: 13 residues. The V gene lost 2 bases and the J gene lost 1 base, with 5 bases spanning the gap. Germline loops: CDR1 SSHAT, CDR2 FNYEAQ (reference sequence). The CDR3 coding sequence is TGTGCCAGCAGCTTACGGGAGAACACTGAAGCTTTCTTT. It translates to CASSLRENTEAFF. The full variable domain, rest sourced from reference TRBV7-7 and TRBJ1-1, is GAGVSQSPRYKVTKRGQDVTLRCDPISSHATLYWYQQALGQGPEFLTYFNYEAQPDKSGLPSDRFSAERPEGSISTLTIQRTEQRDSAMYRCASSLRENTEAFFGQGTRLTVV.

This clone was seen more than once but under ten times. The genes are TRBV5-1 and TRBJ1-2; D is perhaps TRBD1 (5 bases). V gave up 8 bases and J gave up 0 bases, with 14 bases separating them. Germline V gene data show CDR1 as SGHRS and CDR2 as YFSETQ. The length of the CDR3 is 14 residues. CDR3 sequence reads: CASNTGASNYGYTF. CDR3 nucleotides: TGCGCCAGTAATACAGGAGCTTCTAACTATGGCTACACCTTC.

The chain has TRBV7-6 and TRBJ2-2, with 9 bases fitting TRBD2. The CDR3 runs to 16 residues. CDR1 is SGHVS, CDR2 FNYEAQ, per germline. Germline trimming cut 5 bases from V and 7 bases from J; bases unmatched to any gene: 11. Here the CDR3 DNA reads TGTGCCAGCAGCCTAGGGGGACTAGCTAGGAACGGGGAGCTGTTTTTT. Translation: CASSLGGLARNGELFF.

In the case of this clone: The sample has other DNA sequences that encode this CDR3 too. The V gene is TRBV6-5, the J gene TRBJ1-5; 9 bases align to TRBD1. This CDR3 is 13 amino acids long. Per germline, CDR1 MNHEY and CDR2 SVGAGI. V dropped 6 bases and J dropped 7; count of bases not matched to a gene: 4. The CDR3 bases are TGTGCCAGCAGCCGACAGGGGGGCCAGCCCCAGCATTTT. It specifies CASSRQGGQPQHF.

J is TRBJ2-5 and V is TRBV29-1; D remains ambiguous. The germline V and J ends were trimmed by 4 bases and 2 bases, with 5 bases remaining between them. The CDR3 spans 11 residues. CDR1 is SQVTM, CDR2 ANQGSEA, per germline. Here the CDR3 DNA reads TGCAGCGTTGCCCAGCAAGAGACCCAGTACTTC. It is translated as CSVAQQETQYF.

This chain links TRBV9 with TRBJ2-3; no clear D gene. V lost 2 bases to trimming and J lost 2 bases, with 9 bases between them. CDR3 size: 14 residues. Germline V gene lookup returns CDR1 SGDLS and CDR2 YYNGEE. This chain's CDR3 is CASSVSTYTDTQYF. The CDR3 nucleotides are TGTGCCAGCAGCGTCTCGACTTACACAGATACGCAGTATTTT.

The gene calls are TRBV6-1 and TRBJ1-2, with TRBD1 as a possible D gene (6 bases). With 4 bases removed from V and 6 bases from J, the gap between germline ends came to 12 bases. Germline CDR1 reads MNHNS; CDR2 reads SASEGT. The CDR3 has 13 amino acids. The CDR3 loop is CASSVSQGNGYTF. CDR3 nucleotides: TGTGCCAGCAGTGTATCACAGGGTAATGGCTACACCTTC.

The rearrangement joins TRBV28 to TRBJ2-7; 9 bases line up with TRBD2. The germline V gene has CDR1 MDHEN and CDR2 SYDVKM. After removal of 11 bases from V and 2 bases from J, the junction contained 7 bases not matched to a gene. This CDR3 has 13 residues. CDR3 DNA: TGTGCCCATAAGCCTAGCGGGACCTACGAGCAGTACTTC. Amino acids: CAHKPSGTYEQYF. The variable domain in full, completed from reference TRBV28 and TRBJ2-7, reads DVKVTQSSRYLVKRTGEKVFLECVQDMDHENMFWYRQDPGLGLRLIYFSYDVKMKEKGDIPEGYSVSREKKERFSLILESASTNQTSMYLCAHKPSGTYEQYFGPGTRLTVT.

This clone appeared a single time. At one end the junction does not follow the germline gene, possibly because of a read error. The V gene is TRBV20-1, the J gene TRBJ2-3; D is unresolved. This CDR3 has 10 amino acids. Germline V lookup: CDR1 DFQATT, CDR2 SNEGSKA (reference sequence). The CDR3 DNA is TGCAGTGCTAGCATAGATACGCAGTATTTT. This translates into CSASIDTQYF.

The chain employs TRBV28 and TRBJ2-7; D is possibly TRBD2 (5 bases). With 6 bases removed from V and 0 bases from J, the gap between germline ends came to 15 bases. This CDR3 has 15 residues. Germline V gene lookup returns CDR1 MDHEN and CDR2 SYDVKM. In DNA, the CDR3 is TGTGCCAGCAGCTCCGGAGGATTGTTCTCCTACGAGCAGTACTTC. It yields the protein CASSSGGLFSYEQYF.

This clone was seen more than once but under ten times. V is TRBV27 and J is TRBJ2-1; 8 nucleotides match TRBD2. The CDR3 totals 18 residues. Germline V gene data show CDR1 as MNHEY and CDR2 as SMNVEV (reference sequence). V lost 5 bases to trimming and J lost 3 bases; unmatched junction nucleotides: 15. The CDR3 sequence is CASSKVSLWSGSYNEQFF. The CDR3 nucleotides are TGTGCCAGCAGTAAGGTCTCACTCTGGAGCGGGAGCTACAATGAGCAGTTCTTC.

Points on this clone: A much larger clone sits a single nucleotide away, making a read error possible. DNA for the CDR3: TGTGCCAGCAGTGAAGGACAGAACTATGGCTACCCCTTC. Translated, it gives CASSEGQNYGYPF. The rearrangement joins TRBV6-1 to TRBJ1-2; D possibly corresponds to TRBD1 (5 bases). This CDR3 is built from 13 residues. Germline V gene lookup returns CDR1 MNHNS and CDR2 SASEGT.

The chain joins TRBV9 to TRBJ2-2; 10 nucleotides agree with TRBD1. The CDR3 totals 17 residues. Looked up from germline, CDR1 is SGDLS and CDR2 is YYNGEE. The V and J ends lost 0 bases and 5 bases, in that order; junction bases with no gene match: 7. The CDR3 DNA reads as TGTGCCAGCAGCGTAGCCCCGACAGGGGGCTTTACCGGGGAGCTGTTTTTT. Translating it yields CASSVAPTGGFTGELFF.

The chain uses TRBV2 and TRBJ1-5; maybe TRBD1 (5 bases). The V gene lost 2 bases and the J gene lost 6 bases, with 8 bases spanning the gap. This CDR3 comprises 13 residues. Per the germline V gene, CDR1 is SNHLY and CDR2 is FYNNEI. CDR3 sequence: CASSETTVQPQHF. CDR3 bases: TGTGCCAGCAGTGAAACGACAGTTCAGCCCCAGCATTTT.

This sequence joins TRBV2 and TRBJ1-4; TRBD1 agrees at 7 bases. The CDR3 consists of 14 residues. V trimming: 6 bases; J trimming: 5 bases; junction bases outside the gene matches: 6. In germline, CDR1 is SNHLY, CDR2 FYNNEI. The CDR3 is CASRPDRENEKLFF. For the CDR3, the DNA is TGTGCCAGCAGGCCAGACAGGGAGAATGAAAAACTGTTTTTT.

The chain recombines TRBV5-1 with TRBJ2-5, with 9 bases lining up with TRBD1. The CDR3 has 16 amino acids. The junction had 10 bases not matched to a gene; V was cut back by 4 bases and J by 3 bases. The V gene's germline CDR1 is SGHRS and CDR2 YFSETQ. The CDR3 nucleotides read TGCGCCAGCAGCGCCCCGGGACAGGGAGGTAAAGAGACCCAGTACTTC. Translating gives CASSAPGQGGKETQYF.

The rearrangement joins TRBV28 to TRBJ1-4; D not certain. V lost 5 bases and J lost 1, with 14 bases in between. CDR3 length equals 16 residues. Germline assignment: CDR1 MDHEN and CDR2 SYDVKM. The CDR3: CASSLPFGGTNEKLFF. For the CDR3, the DNA is TGTGCCAGCAGTCTCCCGTTCGGCGGAACTAATGAAAAACTGTTTTTT.

This clone was seen once. The DNA of the CDR3 is TGTGCCAGCAGCGGCAGGGGCTTAGCCAAAAACATTCAGTACTTC. Protein product: CASSGRGLAKNIQYF. J is TRBJ2-4 and V is TRBV13, with D possibly TRBD1 on 6 matching bases. V lost 5 bases and J 0 bases, leaving 11 bases between the germline ends. CDR3 size: 15 residues. Looked up from germline, CDR1 is PRHDT and CDR2 is FYEKMQ (reference sequence). Full variable domain (rest looked up from reference TRBV13 and TRBJ2-4): AAGVIQSPRHLIKEKRETATLKCYPIPRHDTVYWYQQGPGQDPQFLISFYEKMQSDKGSIPDRFSAQQFSDYHSELNMSSLELGDSALYFCASSGRGLAKNIQYFGAGTRLSVL.

In DNA form, the CDR3 reads TGTGCCAGCAGCTTAGCTAGCGGGGGGACCCCCTACGAGCAGTACTTC. Translated: CASSLASGGTPYEQYF. V usage is TRBV7-2 and J usage is TRBJ2-7; 10 bases are shared with TRBD2. The CDR3 length is 16 residues. Germline lookup yields CDR1 SGHTA and CDR2 FQGNSA. Germline trimming cut 0 bases from V and 2 bases from J; bases unmatched to any gene: 4.

This clone showed up just a few times. The chain recombines TRBV6-6 with TRBJ1-4; 8 bases are shared with TRBD1. There are 15 residues in the CDR3. Germline V gene sequence: CDR1 MNHNY, CDR2 SVGAGI (reference sequence). V was pared by 4 bases and J by 8 bases, with 9 bases of the junction left unmatched. DNA of the CDR3: TGTGCCAGCAGTTCTAGCGACAGGGGAGGCGAAAAACTGTTTTTT. Translating gives CASSSSDRGGEKLFF.

The genes are TRBV27 and TRBJ2-1; 9 bases agree with TRBD2. V shed 6 bases, J shed 5 bases, and the junction held 5 bases outside the gene matches. The germline V gene has CDR1 MNHEY and CDR2 SMNVEV (reference sequence). The CDR3 is 14 residues long. CDR3 DNA sequence: TGTGCCAGCAGCAGACTAGCGGTGAACAATGAGCAGTTCTTC. This translates into CASSRLAVNNEQFF.

In nucleotides, the CDR3 is TGTGCCAGCAGCCTAGGAGGGACAGGGGTTCCCTACGAGCAGTACTTC. Translation: CASSLGGTGVPYEQYF. The chain employs TRBV7-8 and TRBJ2-7; 10 bases line up with TRBD1. Germline V lookup: CDR1 SGHVS, CDR2 FQNEAQ. The V and J ends lost 5 bases and 2 bases, in that order; junction bases with no gene match: 9. There are 16 residues in the CDR3. Based on the CDR3 plus reference TRBV7-8 and TRBJ2-7, the full variable domain is GAGVSQSPRYKVAKRGQDVALRCDPISGHVSLFWYQQALGQGPEFLTYFQNEAQLDKSGLPSDRFFAERPEGSVSTLKIQRTQQEDSAVYLCASSLGGTGVPYEQYFGPGTRLTVT.